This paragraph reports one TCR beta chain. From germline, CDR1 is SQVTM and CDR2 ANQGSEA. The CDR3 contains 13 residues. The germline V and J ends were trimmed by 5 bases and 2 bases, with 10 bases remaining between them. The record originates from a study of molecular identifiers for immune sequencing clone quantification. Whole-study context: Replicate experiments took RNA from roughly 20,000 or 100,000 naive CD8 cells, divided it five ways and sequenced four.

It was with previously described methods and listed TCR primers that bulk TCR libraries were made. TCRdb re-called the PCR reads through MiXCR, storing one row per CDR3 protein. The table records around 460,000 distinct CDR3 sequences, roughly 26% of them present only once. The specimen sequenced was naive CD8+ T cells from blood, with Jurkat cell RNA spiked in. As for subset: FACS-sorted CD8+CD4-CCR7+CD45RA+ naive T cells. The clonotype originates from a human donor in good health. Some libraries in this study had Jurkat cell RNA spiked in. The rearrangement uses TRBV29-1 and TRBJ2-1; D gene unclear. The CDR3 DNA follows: TGCAGCGTTTTCGATCCAGCCTACAATGAGCAGTTCTTC. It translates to CSVFDPAYNEQFF.